The 12 T cell receptor beta chains below all came from one sample that was sequenced in a study of blood T cell repertoires in COVID-19. This table comes from immunoSEQ multiplex PCR, and its TCRdb copy is limited to in-frame clones, with some not included. The table shows 200,000 to 250,000 clones, with roughly nine tenths occurring only once. The specimen sequenced was peripheral blood. The receptors shown here come from a woman between 50 and 59 years old with acute or convalescent COVID-19.

This clone was seen just once. The chain employs TRBV19 and TRBJ2-1; weak D call: TRBD2 (5 bases). Germline V gene sequence: CDR1 LNHDA, CDR2 SQIVND (reference sequence). The CDR3 totals 13 residues. Trimming removed 5 bases at V and 4 bases at J, with 9 bases between. CDR3 sequence: CASSPGLYNEQFF. The CDR3 DNA reads TGTGCCAGTAGTCCCGGACTTTACAATGAGCAGTTCTTC. Full variable domain (missing parts from reference TRBV19 and TRBJ2-1): DGGITQSPKYLFRKEGQNVTLSCEQNLNHDAMYWYRQDPGQGLRLIYYSQIVNDFQKGDIAEGYSVSREKKESFPLTVTSAQKNPTAFYLCASSPGLYNEQFFGPGTRLTVL.

The V and J genes are TRBV7-9 and TRBJ2-2; no reliable D call. The V and J ends lost 3 bases and 2 bases respectively, with 7 bases between them. This CDR3 has 14 amino acids. Germline values: CDR1 SEHNR, CDR2 FQNEAQ (reference sequence). The CDR3 sequence is CASSFFLNTGELFF. The CDR3 DNA reads as TGTGCCAGCAGCTTTTTCTTAAACACCGGGGAGCTGTTTTTT.

The chain couples TRBV27 to TRBJ2-3; D possibly corresponds to TRBD1 (6 bases). Looked up from germline, CDR1 is MNHEY and CDR2 is SMNVEV (reference sequence). The length of the CDR3 is 14 residues. The V and J ends lost 6 bases and 4 bases respectively, with 14 bases between them. The chain's CDR3 is CASSTTGMADTQYF. In DNA, the CDR3 is TGTGCCAGCAGCACCACAGGGATGGCAGATACGCAGTATTTT.

V and J are TRBV4-3 and TRBJ2-1; 8 bases align to TRBD2. J lost 0 bases, V lost 2 bases, and 9 bases had no gene match. The CDR3 has 18 residues. CDR1 and CDR2 (germline): LGHNA, YSLEER. CDR3 sequence reads: CASSQTRAGGTSYNEQFF. The CDR3 DNA reads as TGCGCCAGCAGCCAAACTAGGGCGGGAGGTACCTCCTACAATGAGCAGTTCTTC.

The J gene is TRBJ1-2, the V gene TRBV6-5; unclear D gene. Trimming took 7 bases from V and 3 from J, leaving 12 bases between them. Germline values: CDR1 MNHEY, CDR2 SVGAGI. The CDR3 loop spans 13 amino acids. CDR3 sequence reads: CASTGFQDYGYTF. CDR3 nucleotides: TGTGCCAGCACGGGGTTTCAGGACTATGGCTACACCTTC.

As regards this clone: Other nucleotide sequences in the sample specify the same CDR3. This chain links TRBV5-1 with TRBJ2-2; 8 bases match TRBD1. Per germline, CDR1 SGHRS and CDR2 YFSETQ. This CDR3 is built from 14 residues. V gave up 0 bases and J gave up 6 bases; unmatched junction bases: 1. The CDR3 here is CASSLDRGAGELFF. In DNA, the CDR3 is TGCGCCAGCAGCTTGGACAGGGGGGCCGGGGAGCTGTTTTTT. The full variable domain, rest sourced from reference TRBV5-1 and TRBJ2-2, is KAGVTQTPRYLIKTRGQQVTLSCSPISGHRSVSWYQQTPGQGLQFLFEYFSETQRNKGNFPGRFSGRQFSNSRSEMNVSTLELGDSALYLCASSLDRGAGELFFGEGSRLTVL.

CDR3 residues: CASRADRGRQPQHF. The CDR3 bases are TGTGCCAGCAGGGCCGACAGGGGAAGGCAGCCCCAGCATTTT. This chain uses TRBV28 with TRBJ1-5; 8 bases match TRBD1. CDR1 is MDHEN, CDR2 SYDVKM, per germline. Losses at the gene ends were 6 bases for V and 7 bases for J; bases not matched to a gene: 8. The CDR3 sequence is 14 residues long.

The chain recombines TRBV3-1 (or the pseudogene TRBV3-2) with TRBJ1-6; D unresolved. CDR1 and CDR2 from the germline V gene are LGHDT and YNNKEL (reference sequence). The germline V and J ends were trimmed by 2 bases and 5 bases, with 7 bases remaining between them. The CDR3 totals 14 residues. Written as DNA, the CDR3 is TGTGCCAGCAGCCAAAGTACTAATAATTCACCCCTCCACTTT. The encoded protein is CASSQSTNNSPLHF.

This chain connects TRBV18 to TRBJ1-1; the D gene is possibly TRBD1 (6 bases). CDR1 and CDR2 (germline): KGHSH, LQKENI. The CDR3 is 14 residues long. Trimming stripped 0 bases from V and 7 bases from J, with 12 bases between. The CDR3, as DNA: TGTGCCAGCTCACCACCGGGGATACAGGGTGAAGCTTTCTTT. Amino acids: CASSPPGIQGEAFF.

The chain uses TRBV9 and TRBJ1-1; tentative D call: TRBD1 (5 bases). V lost 0 bases and J 5 bases, leaving 14 bases between the germline ends. The CDR3 extends over 15 amino acids. Germline loops: CDR1 SGDLS, CDR2 YYNGEE. CDR3 nucleotides: TGTGCCAGCAGCGTAGAGTGGACAATGGAGACTGAAGCTTTCTTT. Translated: CASSVEWTMETEAFF. The full variable domain, with the rest looked up from reference TRBV9 and TRBJ1-1, is DSGVTQTPKHLITATGQRVTLRCSPRSGDLSVYWYQQSLDQGLQFLIQYYNGEERAKGNILERFSAQQFPDLHSELNLSSLELGDSALYFCASSVEWTMETEAFFGQGTRLTVV.

Many counts were recorded for this clone. The V gene is TRBV6-5, the J gene TRBJ1-1; possibly TRBD1 for D (6 bases). V lost 8 bases and J lost 8, with 21 bases in between. The CDR3 consists of 14 residues. Germline V gives CDR1 MNHEY, CDR2 SVGAGI. The CDR3, as DNA: TGTGCCAGCCAAGGATATGGATTGACAGGAGAAGCTTTCTTT. Translated, it gives CASQGYGLTGEAFF.

The count of this clone is one. The chain combines TRBV11-2 with TRBJ2-5; D is unresolved. Germline V gene lookup returns CDR1 SGHAT and CDR2 FQNNGV. V was cut by 4 bases and J by 2 bases, with 11 bases left in between. CDR3 length equals 14 residues. The CDR3 is CASSSTTTQETQYF. The CDR3 region has the DNA TGTGCCAGCAGCTCAACGACAACTCAAGAGACCCAGTACTTC.